Listed below are T cell receptor beta chains from one sample, sequenced in a study of blood T cell repertoires in COVID-19. Profiling relied on immunoSEQ multiplex PCR, and the TCRdb table lists in-frame clones only, not all of them. The repertoire has roughly 38,000 clones, about two thirds of them found once; the top ten carry roughly a tenth. The sequencing input was peripheral blood. These receptors were collected from a man in his 70s with COVID-19, enrolled during active disease. Each CDR3 is given with its conserved first and last residue. Fields, in order: D gene, clone size, V gene, J gene, CDR3 protein, CDR3 DNA. The D gene is left open where the match is weak. Expanded clones are given a class, and other clones once, few, many or no size at all.

d_call: TRBD1; clone_size: few; v_call: TRBV3-1/TRBV3-2; j_call: TRBJ1-2; cdr3_aa: CASSRGGGTGFDGYTF; cdr3_nt: TGTGCCAGCAGTCGAGGAGGGGGGACAGGGTTCGATGGCTACACCTTC
d_call: TRBD2; clone_size: .; v_call: TRBV10-1; j_call: TRBJ2-2; cdr3_aa: CASTGGTSGRNTGELFF; cdr3_nt: TGCGCCAGCACGGGCGGGACTAGCGGGAGGAACACCGGGGAGCTGTTTTTT
d_call: .; clone_size: .; v_call: TRBV5-1; j_call: TRBJ2-2; cdr3_aa: CASSFSPGMNTGELFF; cdr3_nt: TGCGCCAGCAGCTTTAGTCCGGGGATGAACACCGGGGAGCTGTTTTTT
d_call: .; clone_size: .; v_call: TRBV18; j_call: TRBJ2-7; cdr3_aa: CASSVQVDSYEQYF; cdr3_nt: TGTGCCAGCTCAGTACAGGTCGACTCCTACGAGCAGTACTTC
d_call: .; clone_size: .; v_call: TRBV4-2; j_call: TRBJ2-1; cdr3_aa: CASSQEGGGAYNEQFF; cdr3_nt: TGTGCCAGCAGCCAAGAAGGAGGGGGCGCCTACAATGAGCAGTTCTTC
d_call: .; clone_size: .; v_call: TRBV5-1; j_call: TRBJ1-4; cdr3_aa: CASRAANEKLFF; cdr3_nt: TGCGCCAGCAGGGCAGCTAATGAAAAACTGTTTTTT
d_call: .; clone_size: once; v_call: TRBV5-6; j_call: TRBJ1-6; cdr3_aa: CASSFTGRGSPLHF; cdr3_nt: TGTGCCAGCAGCTTTACAGGGAGGGGTTCACCCCTCCACTTT
d_call: TRBD1; clone_size: .; v_call: TRBV19; j_call: TRBJ2-1; cdr3_aa: CASTSGTGWVNEQFF; cdr3_nt: TGTGCCAGTACCTCCGGGACAGGGTGGGTAAATGAGCAGTTCTTC
d_call: .; clone_size: few; v_call: TRBV27; j_call: TRBJ2-7; cdr3_aa: CASSFGQIDEQYF; cdr3_nt: TGTGCCAGCAGTTTTGGGCAGATCGACGAGCAGTACTTC
d_call: .; clone_size: .; v_call: TRBV9; j_call: TRBJ2-2; cdr3_aa: CASSPYLTGGRTGELFF; cdr3_nt: TGTGCCAGCAGCCCGTATCTCACCGGGGGTCGTACCGGGGAGCTGTTTTTT
d_call: TRBD2; clone_size: .; v_call: TRBV3-1/TRBV3-2; j_call: TRBJ2-7; cdr3_aa: CASSQDGTSGMEQYF; cdr3_nt: TGTGCCAGCAGCCAAGACGGGACTAGCGGGATGGAGCAGTACTTC
d_call: .; clone_size: .; v_call: TRBV5-1; j_call: TRBJ1-5; cdr3_aa: CASSPAGDNQPQHF; cdr3_nt: TGCGCCAGCAGCCCAGCAGGGGACAATCAGCCCCAGCATTTT
d_call: .; clone_size: once; v_call: TRBV11-2; j_call: TRBJ1-6; cdr3_aa: CASSLLRENNSPLHF; cdr3_nt: TGTGCCAGCAGCTTACTCCGGGAGAATAATTCACCCCTCCACTTT
d_call: TRBD1; clone_size: .; v_call: TRBV2; j_call: TRBJ1-5; cdr3_aa: CASSRTGAGNQPQHF; cdr3_nt: TGTGCCAGCAGTCGGACAGGGGCAGGTAATCAGCCCCAGCATTTT
d_call: TRBD1; clone_size: few; v_call: TRBV19; j_call: TRBJ1-1; cdr3_aa: CASSARTGGGTEAFF; cdr3_nt: TGTGCCAGTAGTGCCCGGACAGGGGGCGGAACTGAAGCTTTCTTT
d_call: TRBD2; clone_size: once; v_call: TRBV11-2; j_call: TRBJ2-3; cdr3_aa: CASSVTSGRVADTQYF; cdr3_nt: TGTGCCAGCAGCGTCACCAGCGGGAGAGTAGCAGATACGCAGTATTTT
d_call: .; clone_size: .; v_call: TRBV10-3; j_call: TRBJ1-1; cdr3_aa: CAITTDYQNTEAFF; cdr3_nt: TGTGCCATCACAACAGATTACCAGAACACTGAAGCTTTCTTT
d_call: .; clone_size: .; v_call: TRBV27; j_call: TRBJ1-4; cdr3_aa: CASRSGPAGGGKLFF; cdr3_nt: TGTGCCAGCAGATCCGGGCCGGCGGGTGGCGGAAAACTGTTTTTT
d_call: TRBD1; clone_size: .; v_call: TRBV7-2; j_call: TRBJ1-6; cdr3_aa: CASSTWTGRAPLHF; cdr3_nt: TGTGCCAGCAGCACCTGGACAGGAAGGGCACCCCTCCACTTT
d_call: TRBD2; clone_size: .; v_call: TRBV28; j_call: TRBJ2-1; cdr3_aa: CASSSPSGAARGEQFF; cdr3_nt: TGTGCCAGCAGTTCCCCTAGCGGGGCCGCAAGGGGTGAGCAGTTCTTC
d_call: .; clone_size: .; v_call: TRBV20-1; j_call: TRBJ2-5; cdr3_aa: CSAARVETQYF; cdr3_nt: TGCAGTGCTGCTCGGGTGGAGACCCAGTACTTC
d_call: .; clone_size: .; v_call: TRBV6-5; j_call: TRBJ2-3; cdr3_aa: CASSWLSEADTQYF; cdr3_nt: TGTGCCAGCAGTTGGCTCTCAGAAGCGGATACGCAGTATTTT
d_call: .; clone_size: .; v_call: TRBV6-5; j_call: TRBJ1-2; cdr3_aa: CASSQTGTYGYTF; cdr3_nt: TGTGCCAGCAGCCAGACAGGAACCTATGGCTACACCTTC
d_call: TRBD1; clone_size: .; v_call: TRBV5-1; j_call: TRBJ1-4; cdr3_aa: CASSWDRVGEKLFF; cdr3_nt: TGCGCCAGCAGCTGGGACAGGGTCGGTGAAAAACTGTTTTTT